The 32 T cell receptor beta chains presented below share a single source sample, sequenced in a study of OX40 agonist ivuxolimab in advanced cancers. Generated by immunoSEQ multiplex PCR, the TCRdb table keeps only in-frame clones and is missing some. Of 30,000 or so clones listed, approximately 89% are singletons. Sequences were derived from CD4+ or CD8+ T cells sorted from blood, sampled in a trial of the OX40 agonist ivuxolimab. The receptors derive from an adult with an advanced solid tumor such as melanoma, head and neck, liver or kidney cancer.

This sequence joins TRBV7-2 and TRBJ1-4; no firm D call. The CDR3 totals 15 residues. V lost 1 base, J lost 4 bases, and 10 bases lay in between. In germline, CDR1 is SGHTA, CDR2 FQGNSA. CDR3 residues: CASSLDGFLNEKLFF. Written as DNA, the CDR3 is TGTGCCAGCAGCTTAGACGGATTCCTTAATGAAAAACTGTTTTTT.

The V and J genes are TRBV5-1 and TRBJ2-7; D may be TRBD1 (6 bases). This CDR3 has 14 residues. Germline V lookup: CDR1 SGHRS, CDR2 YFSETQ. Trimming removed 7 bases at V and 2 bases at J, with 16 bases between. CDR3 bases: TGCGCCAGCTCTACACCGGGACATCCCTACGAGCAGTACTTC. Translating gives CASSTPGHPYEQYF.

The chain recombines TRBV11-2 with TRBJ1-1, with D hard to call. The CDR3 is made up of 12 amino acids. V lost 8 bases and J 5 bases, leaving 12 bases between the germline ends. Germline V gene lookup returns CDR1 SGHAT and CDR2 FQNNGV. As DNA, the CDR3 is TGTGCCAGCCGAAGCCCCGGAACTGAAGCTTTCTTT. Its protein is CASRSPGTEAFF.

The chain is built from TRBV28 and TRBJ1-5; D perhaps matches TRBD1 (5 bases). The CDR3 runs 14 residues. V lost 6 bases and J 7 bases, leaving 16 bases between the germline ends. Germline V gives CDR1 MDHEN, CDR2 SYDVKM. The CDR3 coding sequence is TGTGCCAGCAGCCTAGGGGTGGGCGGGCAGCCCCAGCATTTT. Amino acids: CASSLGVGGQPQHF.

The CDR3 coding sequence is TGTGCCAGCGGGTCGGGGTGGCAGGGGGACACTGAAGCTTTCTTT. Amino acids: CASGSGWQGDTEAFF. The V call is TRBV2, the J call TRBJ1-1, with 7 bases identical to TRBD1. V lost 8 bases, J lost 3 bases, and 12 bases stayed unmatched. The CDR3 sequence is 15 residues long. CDR1 SNHLY and CDR2 FYNNEI come from the germline V gene.

The V call is TRBV13, the J call TRBJ2-5; TRBD2 matches 16 bases. Gene TRBJ2-7 matches the end of the DNA better, so the J call may be wrong. Germline assignment: CDR1 PRHDT and CDR2 FYEKMQ (reference sequence). CDR3 length equals 17 residues. The CDR3 DNA reads TGTGCCAGCAGCTTAGAAGGGACTAGCGGGGGGGCCGACGAGCAGTACTTC. Protein: CASSLEGTSGGADEQYF.

The chain employs TRBV6-5 and TRBJ2-3; 12 bases agree with TRBD2. V lost 4 bases to trimming and J lost 10 bases; unmatched junction nucleotides: 12. CDR1 is MNHEY and CDR2 is SVGAGI in the germline V gene. This CDR3 is 16 amino acids long. The DNA for the CDR3 is TGTGCCAGCAGTTCAGGACTAGCGGGGATTTATAAGGCGCAGTATTTT. This gives the protein CASSSGLAGIYKAQYF.

This chain links TRBV7-9 with TRBJ2-7, with TRBD1 matching over 7 bases. Germline CDR1 and CDR2: SEHNR and FQNEAQ (reference sequence). The CDR3 sequence is 19 residues long. The V gene end was trimmed by 5 bases and the J gene end by 0 bases; junction bases not matched to a gene: 19. The CDR3 DNA reads as TGTGCCAGCAGCCCCCTCGGGGCAGGGGGTTTAGTAACCTCCTACGAGCAGTACTTC. Its protein is CASSPLGAGGLVTSYEQYF.

To note about this clone: Compared with germline, one end of the junction differs, possibly owing to a read error. The chain combines TRBV4-1 with TRBJ2-3; perhaps TRBD1 as D (5 bases). This CDR3 spans 11 amino acids. Germline V gene sequence: CDR1 MGHRA, CDR2 YSYEKL. The CDR3 sequence is CASSQPPLQVF. CDR3 coding DNA: TGCGCCAGCAGCCAACCACCGTTACAGGTATTT.

V and J are TRBV19 and TRBJ2-3, with D perhaps TRBD1 or TRBD2 (6 bases each). The germline V gene encodes CDR1 LNHDA and CDR2 SQIVND (reference sequence). This CDR3 region has 16 residues. V was pared by 4 bases and J by 0 bases, with 14 bases between. CDR3 residues: CASSTSGDTSTDTQYF. The CDR3 DNA is TGTGCCAGTAGTACCTCGGGGGACACAAGCACAGATACGCAGTATTTT.

This chain uses TRBV6-1 with TRBJ2-1; D gene ambiguous. The CDR3 contains 14 residues. The V end was cut by 8 bases, the J end by 5 bases, with 16 bases between. Germline CDR1 and CDR2: MNHNS and SASEGT. The CDR3 DNA sequence: TGTGCCAGCGGAGAGCCCCTTTGGGACAATGAGCAGTTCTTC. Protein: CASGEPLWDNEQFF.

The chain joins TRBV27 to TRBJ2-3; D is possibly TRBD2 (5 bases). V lost 2 bases and J lost 0, with 9 bases in between. Looked up from germline, CDR1 is MNHEY and CDR2 is SMNVEV (reference sequence). The length of the CDR3 is 15 residues. The CDR3 DNA sequence: TGTGCCAGCAGTTTAGGGCTAGCTAGCACAGATACGCAGTATTTT. It translates to CASSLGLASTDTQYF.

This clone turned up a few times. The gene calls are TRBV30 and TRBJ1-1; D remains unclear. V lost 0 bases to trimming and J lost 1 base, with 3 bases between them. The CDR3 consists of 12 residues. Germline V gene sequence: CDR1 GTSNPN, CDR2 SVGIG (reference sequence). The CDR3 nucleotides are TGTGCCTGGAGTGTGGGGAACACTGAAGCTTTCTTT. The encoded protein is CAWSVGNTEAFF.

J is TRBJ2-3 and V is TRBV4-1, with D possibly being TRBD1 or TRBD2 (5 bases each). The CDR3 runs to 16 residues. V lost 4 bases and J 5 bases, leaving 19 bases between the germline ends. The germline CDR1 and CDR2 sequences are MGHRA and YSYEKL. CDR3 residues: CASSPRSRGKEDTQYF. CDR3 sequence (DNA): TGCGCCAGCAGCCCGCGATCGAGGGGCAAGGAAGATACGCAGTATTTT.

This clone was counted a single time. V is TRBV6-5 and J is TRBJ2-3; D is possibly TRBD1 (5 bases). V lost 2 bases, J lost 6 bases, and 9 bases lay in between. The CDR3 consists of 13 residues. CDR1 is MNHEY, CDR2 SVGAGI, per germline. CDR3: CASSYGAKDTQYF. The CDR3 bases are TGTGCCAGCAGTTACGGGGCAAAGGATACGCAGTATTTT.

This clone appeared once. CDR3 protein: CASSEAVKGTQYF. In DNA form, the CDR3 reads TGTGCCAGCAGTGAAGCTGTCAAGGGTACGCAGTATTTT. This chain links TRBV2 with TRBJ2-3, with D uncertain. Germline V CDR1 and CDR2: SNHLY, FYNNEI. The CDR3 length is 13 residues. The V end lost 0 bases, the J end lost 8 bases, and 9 bases lay between the germline ends.

The chain uses TRBV7-9 and TRBJ1-4; TRBD1 is a possible D gene (6 bases). Trimming left V 7 bases short and J 8 bases short, with 23 bases between. Germline CDR1 reads SEHNR; CDR2 reads FQNEAQ (reference sequence). This CDR3 is 16 amino acids long. The CDR3 region is CASNLGHRLDGEKLFF. The CDR3 region has the DNA TGTGCCAGCAACCTGGGACACCGGTTGGACGGGGAAAAACTGTTTTTT.

The J gene is TRBJ2-1, the V gene TRBV4-1; D gene unclear. The CDR3 loop spans 14 amino acids. Germline V gene data show CDR1 as MGHRA and CDR2 as YSYEKL. V lost 0 bases to trimming and J lost 5 bases, with 8 bases between them. CDR3 DNA: TGCGCCAGCAGCCAAGAAATCGGAAACAATGAGCAGTTCTTC. Translated, it gives CASSQEIGNNEQFF.

V gene TRBV9 combines with J gene TRBJ1-5; no definite D call. The CDR3 runs to 13 residues. V lost 0 bases and J 5 bases, leaving 6 bases between the germline ends. Per germline, CDR1 SGDLS and CDR2 YYNGEE. Written as DNA, the CDR3 is TGTGCCAGCAGCGTAGATGGAGATCAGCCCCAGCATTTT. Translation gives CASSVDGDQPQHF.

The V gene is TRBV11-2, the J gene TRBJ2-5; TRBD2 might be the D (7 bases). V was pared by 5 bases and J by 1 base, with 23 bases between. The CDR3 consists of 18 residues. In germline, CDR1 is SGHAT, CDR2 FQNNGV. The CDR3, as DNA: TGTGCCAGCAGCATTTGGGGAGGGGGGCCCAGTGCCCAAGAGACCCAGTACTTC. Its translation: CASSIWGGGPSAQETQYF.

The chain is built from TRBV23-1 and TRBJ2-1; possible D gene TRBD1, 6 bases. TRBV23-1 is assigned to the ORF class and has an uncertain function. Trimming took off 3 bases at V and 2 bases at J, with 14 bases between the two ends. This CDR3 is built from 16 residues. For the CDR3, the DNA is TGCGCCAGCAGTCAGGGGACACCTGGTGCCTACAATGAGCAGTTCTTC. Translation gives CASSQGTPGAYNEQFF.

The rearrangement links TRBV2 to TRBJ1-4; D is ambiguous. The CDR3 sequence is 13 residues long. The V and J ends lost 7 bases and 7 bases respectively, with 13 bases between them. Per germline, CDR1 SNHLY and CDR2 FYNNEI. The CDR3 DNA sequence: TGTGCCAGCAATCGTAGCTTTCGTGAAAAACTGTTTTTT. Its translation: CASNRSFREKLFF.

The chain couples TRBV6-5 to TRBJ1-2, with TRBD1 matching over 7 bases. CDR1 is MNHEY, CDR2 SVGAGI, per germline. V was pared by 6 bases and J by 6 bases, with 4 bases of the junction left unmatched. This CDR3 is 12 amino acids long. The CDR3, as DNA: TGTGCCAGCAGCCAGGGGGTCCATGGCTACACCTTC. Encoded protein: CASSQGVHGYTF.

The chain uses TRBV2 and TRBJ1-5; D not resolved. CDR3 length: 14 residues. The V gene lost 7 bases and the J gene lost 3 bases, with 13 bases spanning the gap. CDR1 SNHLY and CDR2 FYNNEI come from the germline V gene. The CDR3 DNA reads as TGTGCCAGCATGCCCGGAGAATCCAATCAGCCCCAGCATTTT. Its translation is CASMPGESNQPQHF. Based on the CDR3 plus reference TRBV2 and TRBJ1-5, the full variable domain is EPEVTQTPSHQVTQMGQEVILRCVPISNHLYFYWYRQILGQKVEFLVSFYNNEISEKSEIFDDQFSVERPDGSNFTLKIRSTKLEDSAMYFCASMPGESNQPQHFGDGTRLSIL.

The V gene is TRBV5-1, the J gene TRBJ1-1; perhaps TRBD1 as D (5 bases). Trimming removed 1 base from V and 9 bases from J, with 19 bases in between. The CDR3 totals 15 residues. CDR1 is SGHRS, CDR2 YFSETQ, per germline. CDR3 sequence reads: CASSLLEGFFDKAFF. The DNA of the CDR3 is TGCGCCAGCAGCTTGTTAGAGGGGTTTTTTGATAAAGCTTTCTTT.

J is TRBJ2-2 and V is TRBV18; 8 bases fit TRBD1. J lost 0 bases, V lost 2 bases, and 14 bases had no gene match. Germline CDR1 reads KGHSH; CDR2 reads LQKENI. The CDR3 consists of 20 residues. This CDR3 is CASSPNSGGPRMTNTGELFF. Here the CDR3 DNA reads TGTGCCAGCTCACCAAATTCAGGGGGCCCACGGATGACGAACACCGGGGAGCTGTTTTTT.

The rearrangement joins TRBV6-5 to TRBJ2-7, with unresolved D. Germline V gene sequence: CDR1 MNHEY, CDR2 SVGAGI. Trimming shortened V by 5 bases and J by 4 bases, and 12 bases separated the two germline ends. This CDR3 has 13 amino acids. The DNA of the CDR3 is TGTGCCAGCAGTCGGTTAGCAATTTACGAGCAGTACTTC. This translates into CASSRLAIYEQYF.

The genes are TRBV9 and TRBJ1-3, with 7 bases fitting TRBD1. This CDR3 region has 17 residues. J gave up 4 bases and V 1 base, and 11 bases lay outside the gene matches. Germline V gene lookup returns CDR1 SGDLS and CDR2 YYNGEE. In DNA form, the CDR3 reads TGTGCCAGCAGCGTAAGACCAGGGGGGAATATCGGAAACACCATATATTTT. Amino acid sequence: CASSVRPGGNIGNTIYF.

The chain joins TRBV5-6 to TRBJ2-5; D is possibly TRBD1 or TRBD2 (5 bases each). This CDR3 has 14 amino acids. Trimming pared 5 bases from V and 3 bases from J, leaving 14 bases between. Germline V lookup: CDR1 SGHDT, CDR2 YYEEEE. The CDR3 nucleotides read TGTGCCAGCAGATTATCCGGGACGGAAGAGACCCAGTACTTC. Protein sequence: CASRLSGTEETQYF.

V and J are TRBV27 and TRBJ2-7; 7 nucleotides agree with TRBD2. The CDR3 extends over 15 amino acids. Germline CDR1 MNHEY, CDR2 SMNVEV (reference sequence). After removal of 1 base from V and 3 bases from J, the junction contained 6 bases not matched to a gene. The chain's CDR3 is CASSLWASGGYEQYF. In DNA form, the CDR3 reads TGTGCCAGCAGTTTATGGGCTAGCGGTGGCTACGAGCAGTACTTC.

This rearrangement joins TRBV4-2 to TRBJ1-2; D gene uncertain. Trimming took 0 bases from V and 4 from J, leaving 6 bases between them. The CDR3 has 13 residues. The germline gives CDR1 LGHNA, CDR2 YNFKEQ. Here the CDR3 reads CASSQERTYGYTF. CDR3 nucleotide sequence: TGTGCCAGCAGCCAAGAGAGGACCTATGGCTACACCTTC.

The chain recombines TRBV21-1 with TRBJ1-6; the table names TRBD1, a call not compared with the DNA. TRBV21-1 is annotated as a pseudogene. This CDR3 has 15 amino acids. Written as DNA, the CDR3 is TGTGCCAGCAGCATGCAGGGCCAGTATAATTCACCCCTCCACTTT. Residues: CASSMQGQYNSPLHF.